The 18 T cell receptor beta chains below all came from one sample that was sequenced in a study of early T cells in non-severe SARS-CoV-2 infection. MiXCR was run by TCRdb on the 5' RACE reads, yielding one entry per CDR3 protein. The sample contains approximately 90,000 distinct CDR3 sequences, roughly 17% of which appear only once. The source material was whole blood, sampled at baseline. These receptors were collected from an adult who was a healthcare worker with PCR-confirmed SARS-CoV-2 infection or an uninfected control (not recorded which).

This sequence joins TRBV6-5 and TRBJ1-1; 7 bases align to TRBD1. Trimming at V came to 4 bases and at J to 0 bases, leaving 8 bases not matched to a gene. This CDR3 region has 16 residues. Germline V gene data show CDR1 as MNHEY and CDR2 as SVGAGI. The CDR3: CASSSHRTGMNTEAFF. The CDR3 DNA reads as TGTGCCAGCAGTTCCCACCGGACAGGAATGAACACTGAAGCTTTCTTT.

This clonotype came up once. The chain recombines TRBV5-1 with TRBJ2-1; D call uncertain. This CDR3 is 13 amino acids long. V lost 3 bases and J lost 6, with 10 bases in between. Germline V CDR1 and CDR2: SGHRS, YFSETQ. DNA for the CDR3: TGCGCCAGCAGCTCACTATGGGGCAATGAGCAGTTCTTC. Its protein product is CASSSLWGNEQFF. The entire variable domain, with the rest obtained from reference TRBV5-1 and TRBJ2-1, is as follows: KAGVTQTPRYLIKTRGQQVTLSCSPISGHRSVSWYQQTPGQGLQFLFEYFSETQRNKGNFPGRFSGRQFSNSRSEMNVSTLELGDSALYLCASSSLWGNEQFFGPGTRLTVL.

A word on this clonotype: A much more abundant neighbour one base away suggests this may be a read error. The chain uses TRBV6-4 and TRBJ2-1; 7 nucleotides agree with TRBD2. Germline CDR1 MRHNA, CDR2 SNTAGT. The CDR3 has 15 residues. The chain's CDR3 is CANSEIAGSYNEQFF. CDR3 sequence (DNA): TGTGCCAACAGTGAAATAGCGGGCTCCTACAATGAGCAGTTCTTC.

This clonotype was seen a single time. V and J are TRBV29-1 and TRBJ2-3; TRBD2 matches at 9 bases. CDR3 length: 14 residues. Germline CDR1 reads SQVTM; CDR2 reads ANQGSEA. The V segment lost 4 bases and the J segment 2 bases; nucleotides outside the gene matches: 4. CDR3 sequence: CSVVTSGLTDTQYF. The CDR3 DNA reads TGCAGCGTTGTAACTAGCGGGCTCACAGATACGCAGTATTTT.

V and J are TRBV20-1 and TRBJ2-6, with a possible D match to TRBD1 (5 bases). V was shortened by 1 base and J by 2 bases, with 6 bases between the two germline ends. CDR1 DFQATT and CDR2 SNEGSKA come from the germline V gene (reference sequence). This CDR3 has 14 residues. This chain's CDR3 is CSARARAGANVLTF. Here the CDR3 DNA reads TGCAGTGCTAGAGCCAGGGCTGGGGCCAACGTCCTGACTTTC.

Ten or more counts support this clonotype. V gene TRBV4-3 combines with J gene TRBJ1-1; D is unresolved. This CDR3 comprises 14 residues. Germline CDR1 is LGHNA and CDR2 is YSLEER. V dropped 4 bases and J dropped 4 bases, with 13 bases sitting between them. Here the CDR3 reads CASSREVGVTEAFF. CDR3 nucleotides: TGCGCCAGCAGCCGCGAAGTTGGGGTCACTGAAGCTTTCTTT.

This clonotype has only a few counts. The chain links TRBV28 to TRBJ2-7; D not resolved. V lost 5 bases and J 3 bases, leaving 14 bases between the germline ends. There are 14 residues in the CDR3. CDR1 is MDHEN, CDR2 SYDVKM, per germline. CDR3 protein: CASSLPQAVYEQYF. The CDR3 coding sequence is TGTGCCAGCAGTCTCCCCCAGGCGGTCTACGAGCAGTACTTC.

The V gene is TRBV5-1, the J gene TRBJ2-7, with unresolved D. V was clipped by 1 base and J by 5 bases, with 10 bases between them. The germline gives CDR1 SGHRS, CDR2 YFSETQ. This CDR3 comprises 13 residues. CDR3 amino acids: CASSLTVENEQYF. CDR3 bases: TGCGCCAGCAGCTTGACGGTTGAGAACGAGCAGTACTTC.

The chain is built from TRBV5-4 and TRBJ2-7, with a tentative D call TRBD2 (6 bases). Germline V gene lookup returns CDR1 SGHNT and CDR2 YYREEE (reference sequence). Trimming cost V 4 bases and J 0 bases, with 14 bases left between them. The CDR3 covers 15 residues. CDR3 in amino acids: CASSNDGDFSYEQYF. CDR3 nucleotides: TGTGCCAGCAGCAATGACGGGGACTTCTCCTACGAGCAGTACTTC.

With respect to this clonotype: The junction and the germline gene differ at one end; a read error may be behind it. The V call is TRBV7-9, the J call TRBJ2-1, with D maybe TRBD2 (6 bases). The CDR3 totals 13 residues. Germline lookup yields CDR1 SEHNR and CDR2 FQNEAQ (reference sequence). The CDR3 sequence: CASSYNNRDFRVF. For the CDR3, the DNA is TGTGCCAGCAGCTACAATAACCGGGACTTCAGGGTCTTC.

Many counts were recorded for this clonotype. This chain uses TRBV28 with TRBJ2-7, with 10 positions matching TRBD2. Germline CDR1 reads MDHEN; CDR2 reads SYDVKM. This CDR3 contains 15 residues. Losses at the gene ends were 3 bases for V and 4 bases for J; bases not matched to a gene: 6. CDR3 residues: CASSFVASGSYEQYF. The CDR3 DNA reads TGTGCCAGCAGTTTTGTCGCTAGCGGGAGTTACGAGCAGTACTTC.

The gene calls are TRBV12-3 or TRBV12-4 and TRBJ2-4, with 9 bases fitting TRBD2. V shed 5 bases and J 4 bases; nucleotides not matched to a gene: 3. The CDR3 is 14 residues long. For the CDR3, the DNA is TGTGCCAGCAGTCCAAGCGGGAGGAAAAACATTCAGTACTTC. This gives the protein CASSPSGRKNIQYF.

This clonotype was recorded many times. The V and J genes are TRBV6-1 and TRBJ1-2; 8 nucleotides agree with TRBD1. Looked up from germline, CDR1 is MNHNS and CDR2 is SASEGT. The CDR3 is 14 residues long. V trimming: 9 bases; J trimming: 4 bases; junction bases outside the gene matches: 10. For the CDR3, the DNA is TGTGCCAGTAGAGAGCCGGACAGGGTCTATGGCTACACCTTC. This gives the protein CASREPDRVYGYTF.

The chain employs TRBV7-2 and TRBJ2-3; D is unresolved. The CDR3 has 13 amino acids. Trimming took 1 base from V and 5 from J, leaving 7 bases between them. CDR1 and CDR2 from the germline V gene are SGHTA and FQGNSA. The CDR3 DNA follows: TGTGCCAGCAGCTTAGTCTCCGGAGATACGCAGTATTTT. Its translation: CASSLVSGDTQYF.

CDR3 nucleotides: TGCGCCAGCAGCCAGGAGACAGGGGTATACACCATATATTTT. It is translated as CASSQETGVYTIYF. V is TRBV4-3 and J is TRBJ1-3; TRBD1 matches at 8 bases. Germline trimming cut 3 bases from V and 8 bases from J; bases unmatched to any gene: 6. The CDR3 sequence is 14 residues long. The germline V gene encodes CDR1 LGHNA and CDR2 YSLEER.

The chain uses TRBV4-2 and TRBJ2-1; no clear D. The CDR3 spans 16 residues. V was cut by 1 base and J by 2 bases, with 12 bases left in between. From germline, CDR1 is LGHNA and CDR2 YNFKEQ. CDR3 region: CASSQVTAEPYNEQFF. CDR3 coding DNA: TGTGCCAGCAGCCAAGTAACAGCAGAGCCCTACAATGAGCAGTTCTTC.

The sample holds many counts of this clonotype. This sequence joins TRBV6-1 and TRBJ2-7; D gene ambiguous. This CDR3 comprises 11 residues. CDR1 and CDR2 (germline): MNHNS, SASEGT. Trimming shortened V by 8 bases and J by 6 bases, and 11 bases separated the two germline ends. The CDR3: CASLGGIEQYF. CDR3 in DNA: TGTGCCAGCTTGGGCGGAATCGAGCAGTACTTC.

V usage is TRBV9 and J usage is TRBJ1-3; D possibly corresponds to TRBD1 (6 bases). The CDR3 has 13 amino acids. CDR1 is SGDLS and CDR2 is YYNGEE in the germline V gene. V dropped 4 bases and J dropped 2 bases, with 7 bases sitting between them. In nucleotides, the CDR3 is TGTGCCAGCAGCAGGGACACTGGAAACACCATATATTTT. This codes for CASSRDTGNTIYF.